This passage covers 15 T cell receptor beta chains from one sample sequenced in a study of blood T cells in healthy people across ages (dated by TCRdb to the mid-2010s). The method behind the library was 5' RACE. The data were produced on an Illumina HiSeq 2500. A second PCR of roughly 7 to 12 cycles was run with a J-beta primer mix and a sample-barcoded 5' primer. The raw public reads went through TCRdb reprocessing: fastp at Q25, MiXCR clone calling, in-frame beta chains kept. Merged by CDR3 protein, the rows form single entries marked with the most common genes and DNA. The sample yields hundreds of thousands of distinct CDR3 sequences; 32% were counted once. Together, the top ten hold 15% of the sample. Material for sequencing was blood. These receptors originate from an elderly woman in good health. Donor details come from another sample of the same person, matched by shared clones.

A word on this clonotype: This may be a read error: a much more frequent sequence differs by one nucleotide. J is TRBJ2-5 and V is TRBV20-1; perhaps TRBD2 as D (6 bases). The CDR3 is made up of 13 amino acids. V was shortened by 6 bases and J by 11 bases, with 22 bases between the two germline ends. Germline CDR1 reads DFQATT; CDR2 reads SNEGSKA (reference sequence). DNA for the CDR3: TGCAGTGCCCCGCGGGGATCCTCTAATGAGCAGTACTTC. As protein: CSAPRGSSNEQYF.

V and J are TRBV20-1 and TRBJ2-1, with 10 bases matching TRBD2. Germline V lookup: CDR1 DFQATT, CDR2 SNEGSKA (reference sequence). The CDR3 is made up of 17 amino acids. J gave up 3 bases and V 6 bases, and 14 bases lay outside the gene matches. The CDR3 reads CSAQRGGAANFYNEQFF. The DNA for the CDR3 is TGCAGTGCACAGCGGGGGGGCGCCGCCAACTTCTACAATGAGCAGTTCTTC.

For this clonotype: The junction departs from the called germline gene at one end, perhaps through a read error. V and J are TRBV19 and TRBJ2-1; D uncertain. This CDR3 region has 15 residues. Germline loops: CDR1 LNHDA, CDR2 SQIVND (reference sequence). The CDR3 nucleotides read TGTGCCGGTAGTCCCCTCGGAAAGTCCTACAATGAGCAGTTCTTC. This encodes CAGSPLGKSYNEQFF. The complete variable domain, with remaining parts taken from reference TRBV19 and TRBJ2-1, reads DGGITQSPKYLFRKEGQNVTLSCEQNLNHDAMYWYRQDPGQGLRLIYYSQIVNDFQKGDIAEGYSVSREKKESFPLTVTSAQKNPTAFYLCAGSPLGKSYNEQFFGPGTRLTVL.

This clonotype was detected ten times or more. The J gene is TRBJ1-2, the V gene TRBV5-1; D remains ambiguous. CDR3 size: 16 residues. Looked up from germline, CDR1 is SGHRS and CDR2 is YFSETQ. The ends were cut back, 6 bases at V and 4 bases at J, with 22 bases in the middle. The CDR3 is CASTQASVRLPYGYTF. The CDR3 DNA follows: TGCGCCAGCACCCAGGCTTCGGTCAGGCTCCCCTATGGCTACACCTTC.

This clonotype came up many times. The CDR3 region has the DNA TGCAGCGCAAGACAGGGGTCCCAAGAGACCCAGTACTTC. This sequence encodes CSARQGSQETQYF. The chain has TRBV29-1 and TRBJ2-5, with 8 bases that match TRBD1. The CDR3 loop spans 13 amino acids. With V trimmed by 7 bases and J by 1 base, 5 bases remained unmatched. Germline assignment: CDR1 SQVTM and CDR2 ANQGSEA. Filled out from reference TRBV29-1 and TRBJ2-5, the complete variable domain reads SAVISQKPSRDICQRGTSLTIQCQVDSQVTMMFWYRQQPGQSLTLIATANQGSEATYESGFVIDKFPISRPNLTFSTLTVSNMSPEDSSIYLCSARQGSQETQYFGPGTRLLVL.

J is TRBJ2-1 and V is TRBV9; 7 bases agree with TRBD2. Gene TRBJ2-7 matches the end of the DNA better, so the J call may be wrong. The CDR3 contains 13 residues. Germline V CDR1 and CDR2: SGDLS, YYNGEE. The CDR3 nucleotides are TGTGCCAGCAGCGTACTAGCGGACAATGAGCAGTACTTC. It translates to CASSVLADNEQYF.

V gene TRBV5-1 combines with J gene TRBJ2-3; 13 positions match TRBD2. Germline CDR1 and CDR2: SGHRS and YFSETQ. V shed 4 bases, J shed 4 bases, and the junction held 6 bases outside the gene matches. This CDR3 comprises 16 residues. DNA of the CDR3: TGCGCCAGCAGCATAACCGGACTAGCGGGGGCAGATACGCAGTATTTT. Translated, it gives CASSITGLAGADTQYF.

This clonotype has a handful of counts. A much larger clone is a single base away; this may be a read error. V gene TRBV20-1 combines with J gene TRBJ2-3; 11 bases map to TRBD2. The CDR3 length is 16 residues. CDR1 is DFQATT and CDR2 is SNEGSKA in the germline V gene (reference sequence). This chain's CDR3 is CSARRWISGGADTQDF. For the CDR3, the DNA is TGCAGTGCTAGGAGGTGGATTAGCGGGGGGGCAGATACGCAGGATTTT.

This clonotype appeared many times. The chain is built from TRBV5-6 and TRBJ1-1; no reliable D call. V was shortened by 3 bases and J by 6 bases, with 15 bases between the two germline ends. The V gene's germline CDR1 is SGHDT and CDR2 YYEEEE. The CDR3 loop spans 14 amino acids. The CDR3: CASSSTDLDAEAFF. The CDR3 DNA is TGTGCCAGCAGCTCCACAGACCTTGACGCTGAAGCTTTCTTT.

Of note for this clonotype: It may be a read error: a sequence one base away is much more abundant. The V and J genes are TRBV5-1 and TRBJ2-1; a possible D gene is TRBD1 (6 bases). With the DNA end fitting TRBJ2-7 better, the J assignment may be wrong. CDR1 is SGHRS, CDR2 YFSETQ, per germline. The CDR3 has 16 residues. In nucleotides, the CDR3 is TGCGCCAGCAGCTTGACCACGGGCAGGGGATACAATGAGCAGTACTTC. Its protein product is CASSLTTGRGYNEQYF.

On this clonotype itself: This clone may be a read error of a much larger clone one base away. CDR3 in DNA: TGTACCACTCGGGGCTCAAGGGAAGAGACCCAGTACTTC. Translating it yields CTTRGSREETQYF. The chain has TRBV10-3 and TRBJ2-5, with D perhaps TRBD1 or TRBD2 (5 bases each). CDR3 length: 13 amino acids. CDR1 ENHRY and CDR2 SYGVKD come from the germline V gene.

With regard to this clonotype: A junction end diverges from the germline sequence, so it may reflect a read error. V usage is TRBV9 and J usage is TRBJ2-2, with 8 bases fitting TRBD2. Germline V CDR1 and CDR2: SGDLS, YYNGEE. The CDR3 is 14 residues long. The CDR3 sequence is CASSVAGGTGGLFF. CDR3 sequence (DNA): TGTGCCAGCAGCGTAGCGGGGGGGACCGGGGGGCTGTTTTTT. Full variable domain (rest looked up from reference TRBV9 and TRBJ2-2): DSGVTQTPKHLITATGQRVTLRCSPRSGDLSVYWYQQSLDQGLQFLIQYYNGEERAKGNILERFSAQQFPDLHSELNLSSLELGDSALYFCASSVAGGTGGLFFGEGSRLTVL.

In the case of this clonotype: A clone one base away is much larger, so this may be a read error. V gene TRBV20-1 combines with J gene TRBJ2-5, with 8 nucleotides matching TRBD2. The J call may be wrong; the DNA end is better matched by TRBJ2-1. Germline lookup yields CDR1 DFQATT and CDR2 SNEGSKA (reference sequence). The CDR3 is 15 amino acids. CDR3 in amino acids: CSARDFSGAQETQFF. CDR3 DNA sequence: TGCAGTGCTAGAGATTTTAGCGGGGCTCAAGAGACCCAGTTCTTC.

This clonotype was detected many times. The J gene is TRBJ2-7, the V gene TRBV27, with TRBD1 matching 10 bases. The CDR3 sequence is 13 residues long. Per germline, CDR1 MNHEY and CDR2 SMNVEV (reference sequence). The V and J ends lost 5 bases and 7 bases, in that order; junction bases with no gene match: 5. The CDR3 is CASSRGQGEEQYF. CDR3 nucleotides: TGTGCCAGCAGTAGAGGACAGGGGGAGGAGCAGTACTTC.

The sample holds a few counts of this clonotype. A much larger clone lies a single base off, so this may be a read error. The J gene is TRBJ2-1, the V gene TRBV6-5; 8 bases are a match to TRBD1. The V gene end was trimmed by 0 bases and the J gene end by 8 bases; junction bases not matched to a gene: 15. The germline V gene has CDR1 MNHEY and CDR2 SVGAGI. The length of the CDR3 is 18 residues. Written as DNA, the CDR3 is TGTGCCAGCAGTTACTCCTTGCCTGGCCCAGGGGGCAAGGATGAGCAGTTCTTC. This gives the protein CASSYSLPGPGGKDEQFF.